Each of the 12 T cell receptor beta chains below was sequenced from the same sample in a study of blood T cell repertoires in COVID-19. Method: immunoSEQ multiplex PCR; TCRdb's copy keeps in-frame clones and lacks some. Counted here are approximately 530,000 clones, 85% to 90% occurring once; the ten biggest clones make up 7.5% to 9.5%. The sequenced material came from peripheral blood. The source of these receptors is a woman aged 45-65 years with COVID-19, enrolled during active disease.

This clone has just one count. The chain employs TRBV11-3 and TRBJ2-2; no clear D. V gave up 4 bases and J gave up 6 bases, with 6 bases separating them. The CDR3 is made up of 12 amino acids. CDR1 SGHNT and CDR2 YENEEA come from the germline V gene. CDR3 DNA: TGTGCCAGCAGCTCTTCCTCCGGGGAGCTGTTTTTT. Translated: CASSSSSGELFF.

This clone was counted only a few times. This chain connects TRBV2 to TRBJ2-6, with 10 bases that match TRBD1. The CDR3 has 17 residues. The J segment lost 2 bases and the V segment lost 4 bases, leaving 5 bases of the junction unmatched. CDR1 SNHLY and CDR2 FYNNEI come from the germline V gene. CDR3 loop: CASSGDRGGAGANVLTF. In DNA form, the CDR3 reads TGTGCCAGCAGTGGGGACAGGGGAGGGGCTGGGGCCAACGTCCTGACTTTC.

This chain uses TRBV10-3 with TRBJ2-2, with 12 bases matching TRBD2. V lost 6 bases to trimming and J lost 5 bases; unmatched junction nucleotides: 7. CDR1 ENHRY and CDR2 SYGVKD come from the germline V gene. The CDR3 is 16 residues long. For the CDR3, the DNA is TGTGCCATCAGCCCGACTAGCGGGGGAGGGACCGGGGAGCTGTTTTTT. Protein: CAISPTSGGGTGELFF.

The V gene is TRBV27, the J gene TRBJ1-6, with D possibly matching TRBD1 (5 bases). CDR1 is MNHEY and CDR2 is SMNVEV in the germline V gene (reference sequence). CDR3 length: 14 amino acids. V was clipped by 7 bases and J by 3 bases, with 10 bases between them. Written as DNA, the CDR3 is TGTGCCAGCACCAAGGGGAACTATAATTCACCCCTCCACTTT. Protein sequence: CASTKGNYNSPLHF.

The V and J genes are TRBV19 and TRBJ2-3, with D possibly being TRBD1 (6 bases). Deletions cut 1 base from V and 1 base from J, with 12 bases between. This CDR3 spans 16 amino acids. Germline V gives CDR1 LNHDA, CDR2 SQIVND (reference sequence). The CDR3 region has the DNA TGTGCCAGTAGTATAGTGGCAGGGGCCGGCACAGATACGCAGTATTTT. Protein: CASSIVAGAGTDTQYF.

The rearrangement links TRBV9 to TRBJ1-6; D remains ambiguous. The CDR3 consists of 16 residues. Germline V lookup: CDR1 SGDLS, CDR2 YYNGEE. Trimming pared 4 bases from V and 0 bases from J, leaving 11 bases between. CDR3 residues: CASSPTPRSYNSPLHF. The CDR3 bases are TGTGCCAGCAGCCCGACACCTCGCTCCTATAATTCACCCCTCCACTTT.

The chain links TRBV9 to TRBJ1-6; D gene unclear. V lost 0 bases to trimming and J lost 6 bases, with 16 bases between them. Germline V CDR1 and CDR2: SGDLS, YYNGEE. CDR3 size: 17 residues. CDR3: CASSVAISGGTNSPLHF. As DNA, the CDR3 is TGTGCCAGCAGCGTAGCTATTAGTGGAGGTACTAATTCACCCCTCCACTTT.

Only a few counts were recorded for this clone. This sequence joins TRBV4-2 and TRBJ1-1, with D unclear. The CDR3 totals 13 residues. The germline gives CDR1 LGHNA, CDR2 YNFKEQ. The ends were cut back, 4 bases at V and 1 base at J, with 7 bases in the middle. The CDR3 DNA sequence: TGTGCCAGCAGCCCACTTGGGAACACTGAAGCTTTCTTT. It yields the protein CASSPLGNTEAFF.

This chain links TRBV19 with TRBJ1-6; D is possibly TRBD1 (5 bases). The CDR3 is 14 amino acids. Germline-derived CDR1 and CDR2 are LNHDA and SQIVND (reference sequence). Between the trimmed V and J ends, which lost 3 bases and 13 bases, there was a span of 16 bases. The CDR3 loop is CASSIVGRVDPLHF. In DNA, the CDR3 is TGTGCCAGTAGTATTGTCGGCAGGGTGGATCCCCTCCACTTT. The entire variable domain, with the rest obtained from reference TRBV19 and TRBJ1-6, is as follows: DGGITQSPKYLFRKEGQNVTLSCEQNLNHDAMYWYRQDPGQGLRLIYYSQIVNDFQKGDIAEGYSVSREKKESFPLTVTSAQKNPTAFYLCASSIVGRVDPLHFGNGTRLTVT.

V usage is TRBV6-6 and J usage is TRBJ1-2; D not resolved. Germline loops: CDR1 MNHNY, CDR2 SVGAGI (reference sequence). The CDR3 is 16 amino acids. Trimming took 7 bases from V and 9 from J, leaving 27 bases between them. The CDR3 here is CASTPSGAQDSRRYTF. In nucleotides, the CDR3 is TGTGCCAGCACCCCCTCAGGCGCTCAGGATTCACGTCGCTACACCTTC.

The rearrangement links TRBV9 to TRBJ1-3; 7 nucleotides match TRBD1. Germline V gene sequence: CDR1 SGDLS, CDR2 YYNGEE. The ends lost 4 bases at V and 0 bases at J; junction bases unmatched: 7. The CDR3 extends over 16 amino acids. The CDR3 bases are TGTGCCAGCAGCCCCACAGGGGCACCCTCTGGAAACACCATATATTTT. Translation gives CASSPTGAPSGNTIYF.

The chain employs TRBV28 and TRBJ1-1, with TRBD1 as a possible D gene (5 bases). Germline CDR1 and CDR2: MDHEN and SYDVKM. Trimming removed 8 bases at V and 3 bases at J, with 19 bases between. The CDR3 runs to 15 residues. CDR3 DNA sequence: TGTGCCAGCCCCCGCCCCGGGGGTCAGTACACTGAAGCTTTCTTT. This encodes CASPRPGGQYTEAFF.